A selection of T cell receptor beta chains follows, all from one sample in a study of tumor-infiltrating lymphocytes in primary liver carcinoma. MiXCR, run by TCRdb on the multiplex PCR reads, gives a single entry per CDR3 protein. The repertoire has about 320,000 distinct CDR3 sequences, roughly two thirds of them found once; the top ten carry roughly 8.6%. Sequenced material: peripheral blood. These TCRs come from a man aged 40-55 years with primary liver carcinoma and hepatitis B virus infection. CDR3s include the opening cysteine and the closing phenylalanine or tryptophan. The D gene is left open where the match is weak. Clone size is not always given. Where it is, it says once, few, many or a class for expanded clones.

J | V | D | size | CDR3
TRBJ1-1 | TRBV7-9 | TRBD1 | once | CDSSPVQGAAFF
TRBJ1-2 | TRBV4-2 | NA | NA | CAGSQEWGNYGHTF
TRBJ2-3 | TRBV6-1 | TRBD2 | many | CASSETSGVPQYF
TRBJ1-1 | TRBV28 | NA | few | CASSSTGLNTEAFF
TRBJ1-2 | TRBV4-1 | NA | many | CASSQRDGLYYGYTF
TRBJ2-1 | TRBV29-1 | NA | many | CSVDRGRSANEQFF
TRBJ1-4 | TRBV29-1 | TRBD1 | NA | CSVLRPVTGGGKLFF
TRBJ2-3 | TRBV29-1 | TRBD2 | many | CSVRGLAGGRRTDTQYF
TRBJ2-7 | TRBV30 | NA | few | CAWTVGGYEQYF
TRBJ2-1 | TRBV6-5 | TRBD2 | NA | CAGSKSSGRGGYNEQFF
TRBJ2-2 | TRBV4-3 | NA | NA | CARSQEGGDLNTGELFF
TRBJ2-1 | TRBV6-2/TRBV6-3 | TRBD2 | NA | CASSYSVQGRTSGDCNEQFF
TRBJ1-3 | TRBV20-1 | NA | NA | CSASRTAGNTIYF
TRBJ2-2 | TRBV10-2 | NA | NA | CASKIIGQNTGELFF
TRBJ2-5 | TRBV5-4 | NA | many | CASSLGSGDRETQYF
TRBJ2-1 | TRBV7-9 | TRBD2 | NA | CAGSPPGGGGVNNEQFF
TRBJ2-3 | TRBV12-3/TRBV12-4 | NA | many | CASSLGSSTDTQYF
TRBJ2-6 | TRBV28 | NA | NA | CVSNQHSGANVLTF
TRBJ1-4 | TRBV4-3 | TRBD1 | many | CASSLRGTGDEKLFF
TRBJ2-1 | TRBV12-3/TRBV12-4 | TRBD2 | many | CASSLRGRGEQFF
TRBJ1-3 | TRBV5-1 | NA | NA | CARSLIPKSGNTIYF
TRBJ2-7 | TRBV6-2/TRBV6-3 | TRBD1 | many | CASTIRTGPSYEQYF
TRBJ2-3 | TRBV7-8 | NA | NA | CASSYLRTSDTKYF
TRBJ2-2 | TRBV11-1 | NA | NA | CASSLPQTVRNIGELLF
TRBJ1-3 | TRBV10-3 | NA | NA | CAITESAGNTIYF
TRBJ2-2 | TRBV5-1 | NA | few | CASKHSQNTGELFF
TRBJ2-5 | TRBV6-1 | TRBD1 | many | CASRWTGRETQYF
TRBJ1-6 | TRBV6-5 | NA | NA | CASSYSRTVDSTLHF
TRBJ2-7 | TRBV5-1 | TRBD1 | NA | CASSLGPDRGYEQYF
TRBJ1-1 | TRBV5-4 | TRBD1 | NA | CASSGTGEYTEAFF
TRBJ2-7 | TRBV5-1 | NA | NA | CASSLEGGAYEQYF
TRBJ2-2 | TRBV4-3 | NA | NA | CASSQDLGHPGELFF
TRBJ2-7 | TRBV29-1 | NA | NA | CSVTDRVDQVEQYF
TRBJ2-7 | TRBV30 | NA | NA | CAWSLQGGEQYF
TRBJ1-1 | TRBV11-1 | NA | NA | CVSSLIGSTRNTEAFF
TRBJ1-2 | TRBV11-2 | NA | NA | CTSSLDRAGGCTF
TRBJ1-2 | TRBV7-8 | NA | NA | CASSLIRDPTF
TRBJ2-3 | TRBV7-9 | TRBD1 | NA | CASGEWTGSTDTQYF
TRBJ2-3 | TRBV30 | TRBD2 | few | CASRGLAGITDTQYF
TRBJ2-7 | TRBV4-1 | NA | many | CASSQALGLTLSYEQYF
TRBJ2-2 | TRBV5-1 | NA | once | CASSLKAVNTGELLF
TRBJ2-7 | TRBV29-1 | NA | NA | CCVPLPGQKESEQYF
TRBJ2-2 | TRBV6-5 | NA | NA | CASSYLSGSGANTGELFF
TRBJ2-5 | TRBV5-6 | NA | many | CASSLEQGLSETQYF
TRBJ2-7 | TRBV6-2/TRBV6-3 | NA | NA | CASRSGQGDRDEQYF
TRBJ1-5 | TRBV30 | TRBD1 | few | CAWSGTGNQPQHF
TRBJ2-3 | TRBV10-3 | TRBD2 | NA | CAISGFASGRSTDTQYF
TRBJ1-1 | TRBV12-3/TRBV12-4 | NA | NA | CASSLLASNTEAFF
TRBJ2-1 | TRBV4-3 | NA | NA | CASSQVSTGDWNEQFF
TRBJ2-5 | TRBV6-6 | TRBD2 | many | CASSGLEETQYF
TRBJ2-2 | TRBV5-4 | NA | many | CASSFQNTGELFF
TRBJ2-1 | TRBV7-8 | NA | once | CASSLIAEQSF
TRBJ2-1 | TRBV4-2 | NA | NA | CASSQSLTYNSYIEQFF